One sample yielded the 27 T cell receptor beta chains listed below, sequenced in a study of graft-versus-host responses after intestinal transplantation. The method was immunoSEQ multiplex PCR; TCRdb's version includes in-frame clones alone and lacks a portion of them. Of about 19,000 clones listed, 86% are singletons. The sample in question was PBMCs, obtained approximately 220 days after intestinal transplant. The receptors shown here come from a human patient who received an intestinal transplant, so some T cells may come from the graft donor.

This clone showed up just a few times. The chain has TRBV6-5 and TRBJ2-3; D uncertain. Per germline, CDR1 MNHEY and CDR2 SVGAGI. The V end lost 6 bases, the J end lost 3 bases, and 16 bases lay between the germline ends. The CDR3 runs to 15 residues. The CDR3 is CASSPRNRLTDTQYF. The CDR3, as DNA: TGTGCCAGCAGCCCTCGTAATCGGTTGACAGATACGCAGTATTTT.

J is TRBJ1-5 and V is TRBV27, with D perhaps TRBD1 (5 bases). Trimming stripped 2 bases from V and 6 bases from J, with 11 bases between. The CDR3 is 14 amino acids. The germline V gene has CDR1 MNHEY and CDR2 SMNVEV (reference sequence). The CDR3 reads CASSLIGRAQPQHF. The CDR3 DNA is TGTGCCAGCAGTTTAATAGGCAGGGCTCAGCCCCAGCATTTT.

The V gene is TRBV27, the J gene TRBJ2-5; 10 bases align to TRBD2. J was trimmed by 2 bases and V by 7 bases; bases with no gene match: 13. Germline V gene sequence: CDR1 MNHEY, CDR2 SMNVEV (reference sequence). The CDR3 spans 17 residues. Here the CDR3 DNA reads TGTGCCAGCACCTTGAGGGAGGTAGCGGGGGGACAAGAGACCCAGTACTTC. Protein product: CASTLREVAGGQETQYF.

The chain combines TRBV6-7 with TRBJ1-3, with D maybe TRBD1 (5 bases). TRBV6-7 is marked as an open reading frame, function uncertain. The CDR3 has 14 amino acids. Trimming pared 6 bases from V and 1 base from J, leaving 10 bases between. CDR3 coding DNA: TGTGCCAGCAGAGCAGGGCCTTCTGGAAACACCATATATTTT. This sequence encodes CASRAGPSGNTIYF.

CDR3 nucleotides: TGTGCCAGCAGTGTGACAGGTGACACGCAGTATTTT. The encoded protein is CASSVTGDTQYF. This chain uses TRBV9 with TRBJ2-3; D is possibly TRBD1 (6 bases). This CDR3 comprises 12 residues. V was shortened by 5 bases and J by 9 bases, with 13 bases between the two germline ends. Germline V gene sequence: CDR1 SGDLS, CDR2 YYNGEE.

The chain employs TRBV2 and TRBJ2-1, with TRBD1 matching over 7 bases. This CDR3 spans 15 amino acids. With 8 bases clipped from V and 6 bases from J, the junction kept 13 bases outside the gene matches. Per germline, CDR1 SNHLY and CDR2 FYNNEI. The CDR3 region is CASAPLRQGRNEQFF. In DNA, the CDR3 is TGTGCCAGCGCTCCCCTCAGACAGGGTCGCAATGAGCAGTTCTTC.

The chain employs TRBV4-1 and TRBJ2-7; 7 bases match TRBD2. V shed 6 bases and J 3 bases; nucleotides not matched to a gene: 14. Looked up from germline, CDR1 is MGHRA and CDR2 is YSYEKL. This CDR3 has 16 residues. In DNA form, the CDR3 reads TGCGCCAGCAGTCCCCTGCCGGGACTACTTCACTACGAGCAGTACTTC. Its protein product is CASSPLPGLLHYEQYF.

The V and J genes are TRBV6-4 and TRBJ2-3; 7 bases map to TRBD2. The CDR3 contains 17 residues. J was trimmed by 0 bases and V by 0 bases; bases with no gene match: 6. Germline V lookup: CDR1 MRHNA, CDR2 SNTAGT. The CDR3 DNA reads TGTGCCAGCAGTGACTCCGGACTAGGGGCTAGCACAGATACGCAGTATTTT. Protein product: CASSDSGLGASTDTQYF.

The V and J genes are TRBV5-4 and TRBJ1-1; D is unresolved. Germline values: CDR1 SGHNT, CDR2 YYREEE (reference sequence). The CDR3 is 13 amino acids. V lost 0 bases and J 2 bases, leaving 5 bases between the germline ends. CDR3 bases: TGTGCCAGCAGCTTGGACAGAAACACTGAAGCTTTCTTT. Translating gives CASSLDRNTEAFF.

The chain has TRBV4-2 and TRBJ2-2, with 11 nucleotides matching TRBD2. V was clipped by 0 bases and J by 6 bases; unmatched bases: 3. CDR1 and CDR2 from the germline V gene are LGHNA and YNFKEQ. The CDR3 consists of 16 residues. Written as DNA, the CDR3 is TGTGCCAGCAGCCAAGATGGTAGCGGGGGGGCCGGGGAGCTGTTTTTT. Amino acids: CASSQDGSGGAGELFF.

V is TRBV11-3 and J is TRBJ2-3; 16 bases align to TRBD2. With 5 bases clipped from V and 12 bases from J, the junction kept 5 bases outside the gene matches. The germline gives CDR1 SGHNT, CDR2 YENEEA. CDR3 length: 14 amino acids. In nucleotides, the CDR3 is TGTGCCAGCAGCCCGGGACTAGCGGGGGGGCTACAGTATTTT. Protein: CASSPGLAGGLQYF. Drawing the rest from reference TRBV11-3 and TRBJ2-3, the complete variable domain is EAGVVQSPRYKIIEKKQPVAFWCNPISGHNTLYWYLQNLGQGPELLIRYENEEAVDDSQLPKDRFSAERLKGVDSTLKIQPAELGDSAVYLCASSPGLAGGLQYFGPGTRLTVL.

This clone appeared a few times. The V and J genes are TRBV14 and TRBJ1-1; D possibly corresponds to TRBD1 (6 bases). Germline V lookup: CDR1 SGHDN, CDR2 FVKESK. Trimming removed 4 bases from V and 1 base from J, with 13 bases in between. The CDR3 covers 15 residues. The CDR3 protein is CASSRLGGGNTEAFF. The CDR3 coding sequence is TGTGCCAGCAGCCGTTTAGGAGGGGGGAACACTGAAGCTTTCTTT.

This chain connects TRBV19 to TRBJ1-6; D uncertain. Germline V gene sequence: CDR1 LNHDA, CDR2 SQIVND (reference sequence). CDR3 length: 15 residues. V gave up 6 bases and J gave up 8 bases, with 17 bases separating them. CDR3 nucleotide sequence: TGTGCCAGTAGCCCCTGGACGGTACTTGATTCACCCCTCCACTTT. As protein: CASSPWTVLDSPLHF.

The CDR3 reads CASSSQGPNTEAFF. CDR3 DNA: TGTGCCAGCAGCTCACAGGGGCCGAACACTGAAGCTTTCTTT. J is TRBJ1-1 and V is TRBV7-9; 7 bases match TRBD1. V was clipped by 4 bases and J by 1 base; unmatched bases: 3. The CDR3 has 14 amino acids. From germline, CDR1 is SEHNR and CDR2 FQNEAQ (reference sequence).

The chain has TRBV20-1 and TRBJ1-1; D remains ambiguous. V was pared by 6 bases and J by 8 bases, with 13 bases between. Germline V lookup: CDR1 DFQATT, CDR2 SNEGSKA (reference sequence). CDR3 size: 11 residues. CDR3 region: CSARYPSEAFF. DNA of the CDR3: TGCAGTGCGAGGTACCCATCCGAAGCTTTCTTT.

V gene TRBV6-1 combines with J gene TRBJ1-1; no firm D call. The CDR3 totals 14 residues. V gave up 0 bases and J gave up 0 bases, with 5 bases separating them. Germline V gene data show CDR1 as MNHNS and CDR2 as SASEGT. CDR3 bases: TGTGCCAGCAGTGAAGCATGGATGAACACTGAAGCTTTCTTT. Translating it yields CASSEAWMNTEAFF.

V usage is TRBV13 and J usage is TRBJ2-7; 7 bases align to TRBD2. V was pared by 9 bases and J by 3 bases, with 8 bases of the junction left unmatched. Germline CDR1 and CDR2: PRHDT and FYEKMQ (reference sequence). This CDR3 comprises 13 residues. CDR3 residues: CASRGPGGYEQYF. The CDR3 bases are TGTGCCAGTAGAGGACCGGGAGGCTACGAGCAGTACTTC.

V and J are TRBV5-5 and TRBJ2-7, with D unclear. Germline V gene lookup returns CDR1 SGHKS and CDR2 YYEKEE (reference sequence). With 0 bases removed from V and 5 bases from J, the gap between germline ends came to 15 bases. The CDR3 length is 15 residues. The chain's CDR3 is CASSLEDWGSHEQYF. CDR3 coding DNA: TGTGCCAGCAGCTTGGAGGATTGGGGATCCCACGAGCAGTACTTC.

The table lists this clone with a few counts. The J gene is TRBJ1-2, the V gene TRBV7-2, with D unclear. The germline gives CDR1 SGHTA, CDR2 FQGNSA. V lost 1 base, J lost 1 base, and 4 bases lay in between. The CDR3 runs to 13 residues. CDR3 DNA: TGTGCCAGCAGCTTAGATGGTAACTATGGCTACACCTTC. This gives the protein CASSLDGNYGYTF.

The chain combines TRBV5-1 with TRBJ2-6; the D is unclear. Trimming took 4 bases from V and 0 from J, leaving 11 bases between them. This CDR3 contains 16 residues. CDR1 SGHRS and CDR2 YFSETQ come from the germline V gene. As DNA, the CDR3 is TGCGCCAGCAGCCTGCTACCCCGCTCTGGGGCCAACGTCCTGACTTTC. Translating gives CASSLLPRSGANVLTF. The entire variable domain, with the rest obtained from reference TRBV5-1 and TRBJ2-6, is as follows: KAGVTQTPRYLIKTRGQQVTLSCSPISGHRSVSWYQQTPGQGLQFLFEYFSETQRNKGNFPGRFSGRQFSNSRSEMNVSTLELGDSALYLCASSLLPRSGANVLTFGAGSRLTVL.

The chain is built from TRBV18 and TRBJ1-2; 7 bases match TRBD1. Germline V gene lookup returns CDR1 KGHSH and CDR2 LQKENI. CDR3 size: 19 residues. J gave up 1 base and V 1 base, and 15 bases lay outside the gene matches. For the CDR3, the DNA is TGTGCCAGCTCACCACGGAATCAAGGGGGCGCTTTTAATAACTATGGCTACACCTTC. Encoded protein: CASSPRNQGGAFNNYGYTF.

The chain has TRBV28 and TRBJ1-4; 9 nucleotides agree with TRBD1. The CDR3 contains 14 residues. Germline CDR1 and CDR2: MDHEN and SYDVKM. The trim removed 8 bases at V and 4 bases at J, leaving 5 bases unmatched. DNA for the CDR3: TGTGCCAGCTCCCTGGACAGGGGTAATGAAAAACTGTTTTTT. This gives the protein CASSLDRGNEKLFF.

J is TRBJ1-2 and V is TRBV6-5; tentatively, D is TRBD1 (5 bases). V was pared by 8 bases and J by 7 bases, with 14 bases between. The CDR3 sequence is 12 residues long. Germline values: CDR1 MNHEY, CDR2 SVGAGI. This CDR3 reads CASSQGLGGYTF. In nucleotides, the CDR3 is TGTGCCAGCTCGCAGGGACTAGGTGGCTACACCTTC.

In its sample, this clone was seen once. The CDR3: CASKTFDGTYGYTF. As DNA, the CDR3 is TGTGCCAGCAAAACCTTTGACGGAACCTATGGCTACACCTTC. This sequence joins TRBV6-5 and TRBJ1-2; D unresolved. CDR3 length: 14 residues. Deletions cut 7 bases from V and 4 bases from J, with 16 bases between. Germline loops: CDR1 MNHEY, CDR2 SVGAGI.

V gene TRBV27 combines with J gene TRBJ2-3, with 9 bases lining up with TRBD2. The CDR3 extends over 14 amino acids. CDR1 and CDR2 (germline): MNHEY, SMNVEV (reference sequence). Trimming at V came to 5 bases and at J to 11 bases, leaving 11 bases not matched to a gene. The CDR3 DNA reads TGTGCCAGCAGTAGCGGGGGGCTTTACTTGGGGCAGTATTTT. Encoded protein: CASSSGGLYLGQYF.

The V call is TRBV6-5, the J call TRBJ1-2; 9 bases fit TRBD1. After removal of 7 bases from V and 8 bases from J, the junction contained 11 bases not matched to a gene. Germline CDR1 is MNHEY and CDR2 is SVGAGI. The CDR3 is 14 residues long. The CDR3 spells CASTPGQGEGGYTF. The CDR3, as DNA: TGTGCCAGCACCCCGGGACAGGGTGAGGGAGGCTACACCTTC.

In this sample, this clone turned up a few times. This rearrangement joins TRBV4-1 to TRBJ1-5; D perhaps matches TRBD1 (6 bases). V was shortened by 4 bases and J by 0 bases, with 19 bases between the two germline ends. The CDR3 consists of 18 residues. CDR1 and CDR2 from the germline V gene are MGHRA and YSYEKL. CDR3 nucleotides: TGCGCCAGCAGCCGTTCCCCAGGGGAGGGTAATAGCAATCAGCCCCAGCATTTT. Its translation is CASSRSPGEGNSNQPQHF.